The 20 T cell receptor beta chains below were found in one sample sequenced in a study of cytomegalovirus exposure and HLA in healthy donors. The primer mix had 60 Vbeta and 13 Jbeta primers. Assay: immunoSEQ multiplex PCR; the TCRdb copy retains only in-frame clones and omits some. The sample has about 130,000 clones, roughly 73% seen once; the top ten hold more than 4.5%. The sequenced sample was PBMCs. The receptors were gathered from a man aged 60 to 69 in good health and CMV-seropositive.

The chain joins TRBV30 to TRBJ1-2; 10 bases align to TRBD1. The J segment lost 7 bases and the V segment lost 0 bases, leaving 5 bases of the junction unmatched. This CDR3 region has 14 residues. From germline, CDR1 is GTSNPN and CDR2 SVGIG (reference sequence). The DNA for the CDR3 is TGTGCCTGGAGTGTACGAAGGACAGGGGGTGGCTACACCTTC. It translates to CAWSVRRTGGGYTF.

The CDR3 reads CASSSQGGMNTEAFF. CDR3 DNA sequence: TGTGCCAGCAGCTCACAGGGTGGGATGAACACTGAAGCTTTCTTT. The rearrangement uses TRBV7-2 and TRBJ1-1; perhaps TRBD1 as D (6 bases). V shed 4 bases and J shed 0 bases, with 12 bases lying between them. The V gene's germline CDR1 is SGHTA and CDR2 FQGNSA. CDR3 size: 15 residues. The entire variable domain, with the rest obtained from reference TRBV7-2 and TRBJ1-1, is as follows: GAGVSQSPSNKVTEKGKDVELRCDPISGHTALYWYRQSLGQGLEFLIYFQGNSAPDKSGLPSDRFSAERTGGSVSTLTIQRTQQEDSAVYLCASSSQGGMNTEAFFGQGTRLTVV.

This clone was counted a few times. This chain joins TRBV7-2 and TRBJ2-1, with D possibly TRBD2 on 6 matching bases. CDR1 is SGHTA, CDR2 FQGNSA, per germline. The CDR3 length is 15 residues. With 6 bases removed from V and 4 bases from J, the gap between germline ends came to 16 bases. CDR3 in amino acids: CASSYLGTSYNEQFF. For the CDR3, the DNA is TGTGCCAGCAGTTACCTCGGGACTTCTTACAATGAGCAGTTCTTC. The variable domain in full, with the rest retrieved from reference TRBV7-2 and TRBJ2-1, is GAGVSQSPSNKVTEKGKDVELRCDPISGHTALYWYRQSLGQGLEFLIYFQGNSAPDKSGLPSDRFSAERTGGSVSTLTIQRTQQEDSAVYLCASSYLGTSYNEQFFGPGTRLTVL.

This clone has more than one count but fewer than ten. The chain is built from TRBV6-5 and TRBJ1-6; D is undetermined. There are 15 residues in the CDR3. The germline V and J ends were trimmed by 5 bases and 0 bases, with 8 bases remaining between them. Germline CDR1 is MNHEY and CDR2 is SVGAGI. The CDR3 DNA follows: TGTGCCAGCAGTCAGGCGAGCTCCTATAATTCACCCCTCCACTTT. This codes for CASSQASSYNSPLHF.

The chain uses TRBV5-6 and TRBJ2-7; D is uncertain. Germline CDR1 is SGHDT and CDR2 is YYEEEE. The CDR3 sequence is 14 residues long. Trimming took 2 bases from V and 2 from J, leaving 11 bases between them. CDR3 amino acids: CASSFYLLPYEQYF. The CDR3, as DNA: TGTGCCAGCAGCTTCTATCTTTTGCCCTACGAGCAGTACTTC.

V and J are TRBV28 and TRBJ2-2; D may be TRBD2 (7 bases). The CDR3 runs to 14 residues. V was trimmed by 10 bases and J by 4 bases, leaving 16 bases between them. CDR1 is MDHEN, CDR2 SYDVKM, per germline. In DNA form, the CDR3 reads TGTGCCACCAGGGGAGGGGGTGTCACCGGGGAGCTGTTTTTT. This translates into CATRGGGVTGELFF.

This clone was detected only once. V gene TRBV15 combines with J gene TRBJ2-3; D possibly corresponds to TRBD2 (5 bases). The CDR3 has 15 amino acids. V lost 5 bases and J 4 bases, leaving 16 bases between the germline ends. Germline V gene data show CDR1 as LNHNV and CDR2 as YYDKDF (reference sequence). For the CDR3, the DNA is TGTGCCACCAGCCCCCTGAGCGGCTGGGCAGATACGCAGTATTTT. Protein: CATSPLSGWADTQYF.

The chain joins TRBV30 to TRBJ1-5; the match to TRBD1 covers 9 bases. This CDR3 spans 13 amino acids. Germline CDR1 reads GTSNPN; CDR2 reads SVGIG (reference sequence). The junction had 4 bases not matched to a gene; V was cut back by 3 bases and J by 7 bases. CDR3 coding DNA: TGTGCCTGGAGACAGGGGGCAGGGCAGCCCCAGCATTTT. This translates into CAWRQGAGQPQHF. The whole variable domain, filled in from reference TRBV30 and TRBJ1-5, reads SQTIHQWPATLVQPVGSPLSLECTVEGTSNPNLYWYRQAAGRGLQLLFYSVGIGQISSEVPQNLSASRPQDRQFILSSKKLLLSDSGFYLCAWRQGAGQPQHFGDGTRLSIL.

The rearrangement uses TRBV2 and TRBJ1-1; possible D gene TRBD1, 5 bases. Germline V CDR1 and CDR2: SNHLY, FYNNEI. The V and J ends lost 6 bases and 3 bases respectively, with 14 bases between them. The CDR3 contains 14 residues. CDR3 coding DNA: TGTGCCAGCAGACCCCCTCCAGGGTACACTGAAGCTTTCTTT. Translated, it gives CASRPPPGYTEAFF.

The chain carries TRBV2 and TRBJ2-3, with 9 bases identical to TRBD2. CDR3 length equals 14 residues. The trim removed 7 bases at V and 0 bases at J, leaving 2 bases unmatched. CDR1 SNHLY and CDR2 FYNNEI come from the germline V gene. CDR3 sequence: CASKGLASTDTQYF. The CDR3 DNA reads as TGTGCCAGCAAAGGACTAGCGAGCACAGATACGCAGTATTTT.

This chain connects TRBV14 to TRBJ2-7, with D uncertain. V was clipped by 4 bases and J by 1 base, with 11 bases between them. Germline V lookup: CDR1 SGHDN, CDR2 FVKESK. The CDR3 has 14 residues. CDR3 sequence reads: CASSLSQLSYEQYF. The CDR3 coding sequence is TGTGCCAGCAGCCTCTCACAGCTTTCCTACGAGCAGTACTTC.

The gene calls are TRBV11-3 and TRBJ2-7, with a tentative D call TRBD1 (6 bases). Germline CDR1 reads SGHNT; CDR2 reads YENEEA. This CDR3 contains 13 residues. V was trimmed by 5 bases and J by 2 bases, leaving 10 bases between them. CDR3 loop: CASSTGSPYEQYF. The CDR3 DNA is TGTGCCAGCAGCACAGGGTCGCCCTACGAGCAGTACTTC.

The V and J genes are TRBV4-1 and TRBJ2-1; 8 nucleotides agree with TRBD1. The CDR3 covers 16 residues. CDR1 and CDR2 (germline): MGHRA, YSYEKL. The J segment lost 9 bases and the V segment lost 0 bases, leaving 10 bases of the junction unmatched. The DNA of the CDR3 is TGCGCCAGCAGCCAAGATGCGGCAGGGGGCTTGCGTGAGCAGTTCTTC. Amino acid sequence: CASSQDAAGGLREQFF.

The chain recombines TRBV5-1 with TRBJ1-2; 9 bases are a match to TRBD1. The CDR3 length is 16 residues. Per germline, CDR1 SGHRS and CDR2 YFSETQ. J gave up 6 bases and V 4 bases, and 13 bases lay outside the gene matches. CDR3 DNA: TGCGCCAGCAGCCGCAATGAGGGACAGGGATCGGATGGCTACACCTTC. Amino acids: CASSRNEGQGSDGYTF.

The CDR3 loop is CASSYDSTGTDTQYF. CDR3 DNA: TGTGCCAGCAGTTATGATTCGACAGGGACAGATACGCAGTATTTT. This chain joins TRBV6-5 and TRBJ2-3; 7 positions agree with TRBD1. After removal of 3 bases from V and 3 bases from J, the junction contained 6 bases not matched to a gene. CDR1 MNHEY and CDR2 SVGAGI come from the germline V gene. The length of the CDR3 is 15 residues.

This clone came up a few times. The chain carries TRBV11-2 and TRBJ2-1, with D perhaps matching TRBD2 (5 bases). Deletions cut 5 bases from V and 4 bases from J, with 6 bases between. The length of the CDR3 is 12 residues. Looked up from germline, CDR1 is SGHAT and CDR2 is FQNNGV. The CDR3 DNA is TGTGCCAGCAGCCTAGCATACAATGAGCAGTTCTTC. This gives the protein CASSLAYNEQFF.

This clone turned up a few times. The chain has TRBV29-1 and TRBJ2-5; D remains ambiguous. CDR1 is SQVTM and CDR2 is ANQGSEA in the germline V gene. This CDR3 contains 11 residues. CDR3 sequence (DNA): TGCAGTATATTACCCGGGGAGACCCAGTACTTC. Its translation: CSILPGETQYF.

This clone came up a few times. This rearrangement joins TRBV6-1 to TRBJ2-1, with 8 nucleotides matching TRBD2. J gave up 9 bases and V 6 bases, and 7 bases lay outside the gene matches. CDR1 is MNHNS, CDR2 SASEGT, per germline. The CDR3 contains 13 residues. The CDR3: CASSGTRSAEQFF. In DNA, the CDR3 is TGTGCCAGCAGCGGGACTAGATCGGCTGAGCAGTTCTTC.

V gene TRBV7-2 combines with J gene TRBJ1-1; 9 bases are shared with TRBD1. The CDR3 is 15 amino acids. Germline CDR1 SGHTA, CDR2 FQGNSA. With 5 bases clipped from V and 1 base from J, the junction kept 5 bases outside the gene matches. The CDR3 DNA reads as TGTGCCAGCAGCCAACAGGGGGCAGGGAACACTGAAGCTTTCTTT. Amino acid sequence: CASSQQGAGNTEAFF.

As to this clone: The junction differs from germline at one of its ends, possibly a read error. The chain couples TRBV7-7 to TRBJ2-7, with TRBD1 matching 7 bases. This CDR3 is 14 amino acids long. Germline V gene sequence: CDR1 SSHAT, CDR2 FNYEAQ (reference sequence). The CDR3 spells CASSPSTGKSEQYF. The CDR3 region has the DNA TGTGCTAGCAGCCCCTCGACAGGGAAATCCGAGCAGTACTTC.